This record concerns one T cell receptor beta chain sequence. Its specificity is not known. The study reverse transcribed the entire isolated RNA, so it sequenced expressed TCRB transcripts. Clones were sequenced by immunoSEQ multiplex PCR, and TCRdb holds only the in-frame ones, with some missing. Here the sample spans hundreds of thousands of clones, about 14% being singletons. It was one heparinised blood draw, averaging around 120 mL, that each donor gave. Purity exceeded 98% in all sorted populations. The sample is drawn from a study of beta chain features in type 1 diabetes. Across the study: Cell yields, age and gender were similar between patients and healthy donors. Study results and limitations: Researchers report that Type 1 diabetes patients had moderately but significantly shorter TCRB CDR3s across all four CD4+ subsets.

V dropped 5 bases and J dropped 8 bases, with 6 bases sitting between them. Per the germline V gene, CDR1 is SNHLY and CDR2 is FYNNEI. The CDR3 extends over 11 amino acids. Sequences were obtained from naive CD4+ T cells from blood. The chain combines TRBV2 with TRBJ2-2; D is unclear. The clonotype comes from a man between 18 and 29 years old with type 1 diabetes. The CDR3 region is CASSPWGELFF. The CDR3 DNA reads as TGTGCCAGCAGTCCCTGGGGGGAGCTGTTTTTT.